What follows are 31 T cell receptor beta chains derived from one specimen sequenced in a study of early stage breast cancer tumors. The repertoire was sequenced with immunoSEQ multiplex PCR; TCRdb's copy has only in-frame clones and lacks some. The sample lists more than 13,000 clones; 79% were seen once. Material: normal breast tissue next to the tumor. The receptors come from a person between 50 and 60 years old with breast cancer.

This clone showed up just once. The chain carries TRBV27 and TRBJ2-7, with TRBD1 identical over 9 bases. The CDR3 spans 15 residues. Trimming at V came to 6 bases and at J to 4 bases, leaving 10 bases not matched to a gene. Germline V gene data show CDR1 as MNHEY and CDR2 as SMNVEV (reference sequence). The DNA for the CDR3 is TGTGCCAGCAGGAAACAGGGGGCTAGGGGTTACGAGCAGTACTTC. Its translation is CASRKQGARGYEQYF.

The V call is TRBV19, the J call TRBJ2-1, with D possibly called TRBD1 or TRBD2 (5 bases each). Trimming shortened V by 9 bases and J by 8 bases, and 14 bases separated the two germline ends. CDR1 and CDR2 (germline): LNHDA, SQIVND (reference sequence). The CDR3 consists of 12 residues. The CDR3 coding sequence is TGTGCCAGCAAGGACCGGGACGATGAGCAGTTCTTC. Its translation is CASKDRDDEQFF.

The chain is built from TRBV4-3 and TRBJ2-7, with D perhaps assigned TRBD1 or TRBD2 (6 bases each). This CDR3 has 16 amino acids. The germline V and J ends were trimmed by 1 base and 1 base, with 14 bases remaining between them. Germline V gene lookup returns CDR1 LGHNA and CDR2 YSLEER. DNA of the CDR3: TGCGCCAGCAGCCAAGTGTGGGGGGCAGGTTCCTACGAGCAGTACTTC. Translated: CASSQVWGAGSYEQYF.

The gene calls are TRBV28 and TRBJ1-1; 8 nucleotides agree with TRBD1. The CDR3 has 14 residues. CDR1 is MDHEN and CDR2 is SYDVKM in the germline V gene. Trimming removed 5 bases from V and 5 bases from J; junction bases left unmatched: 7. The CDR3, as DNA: TGTGCCAGCAGTCCAGACAGGGGTACGACTGAAGCTTTCTTT. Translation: CASSPDRGTTEAFF. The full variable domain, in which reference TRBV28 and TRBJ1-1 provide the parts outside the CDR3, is DVKVTQSSRYLVKRTGEKVFLECVQDMDHENMFWYRQDPGLGLRLIYFSYDVKMKEKGDIPEGYSVSREKKERFSLILESASTNQTSMYLCASSPDRGTTEAFFGQGTRLTVV.

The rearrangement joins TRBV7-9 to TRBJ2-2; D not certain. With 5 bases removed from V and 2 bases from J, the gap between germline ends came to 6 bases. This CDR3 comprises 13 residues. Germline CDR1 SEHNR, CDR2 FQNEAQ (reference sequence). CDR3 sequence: CASSPTNTGELFF. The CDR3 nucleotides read TGTGCCAGCAGCCCGACAAACACCGGGGAGCTGTTTTTT.

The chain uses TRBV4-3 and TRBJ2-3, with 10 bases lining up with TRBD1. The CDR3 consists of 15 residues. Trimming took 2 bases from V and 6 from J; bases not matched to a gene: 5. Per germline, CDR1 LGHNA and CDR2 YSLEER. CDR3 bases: TGCGCCAGCAGCCAATCGGGACAGGGGAGGGATACGCAGTATTTT. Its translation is CASSQSGQGRDTQYF.

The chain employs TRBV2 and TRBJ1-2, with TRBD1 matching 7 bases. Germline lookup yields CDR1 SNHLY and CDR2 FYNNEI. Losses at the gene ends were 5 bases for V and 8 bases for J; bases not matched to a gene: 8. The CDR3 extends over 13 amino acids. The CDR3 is CASSPQGIYGYTF. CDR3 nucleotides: TGTGCCAGCAGTCCACAGGGGATATACGGCTACACCTTC.

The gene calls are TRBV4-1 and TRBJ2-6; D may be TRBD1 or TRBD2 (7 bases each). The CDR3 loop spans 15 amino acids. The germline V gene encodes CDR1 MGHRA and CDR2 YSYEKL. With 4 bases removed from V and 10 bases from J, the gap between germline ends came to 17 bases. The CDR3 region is CASSPNQGGGNVLTF. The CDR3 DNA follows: TGCGCCAGCAGCCCGAATCAGGGGGGAGGGAACGTCCTGACTTTC.

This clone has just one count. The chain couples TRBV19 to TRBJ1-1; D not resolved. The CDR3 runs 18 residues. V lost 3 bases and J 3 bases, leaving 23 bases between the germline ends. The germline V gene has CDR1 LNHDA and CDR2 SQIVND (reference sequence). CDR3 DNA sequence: TGTGCCAGTAGTATGACTGATTCGGGGAGAAGTCCCCACACTGAAGCTTTCTTT. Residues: CASSMTDSGRSPHTEAFF. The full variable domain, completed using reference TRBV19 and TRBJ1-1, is DGGITQSPKYLFRKEGQNVTLSCEQNLNHDAMYWYRQDPGQGLRLIYYSQIVNDFQKGDIAEGYSVSREKKESFPLTVTSAQKNPTAFYLCASSMTDSGRSPHTEAFFGQGTRLTVV.

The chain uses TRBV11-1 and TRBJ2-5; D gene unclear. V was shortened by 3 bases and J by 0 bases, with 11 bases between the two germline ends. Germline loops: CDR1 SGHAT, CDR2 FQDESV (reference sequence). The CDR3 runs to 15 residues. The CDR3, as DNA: TGTGCCAGCAGCTTTTACGGCGTAAACCAAGAGACCCAGTACTTC. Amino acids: CASSFYGVNQETQYF.

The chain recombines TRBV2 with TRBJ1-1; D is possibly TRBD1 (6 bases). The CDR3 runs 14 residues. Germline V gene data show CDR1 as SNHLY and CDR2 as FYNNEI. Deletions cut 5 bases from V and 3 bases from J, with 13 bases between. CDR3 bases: TGTGCCAGCAGTAAACAGGGTGACGACACTGAAGCTTTCTTT. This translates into CASSKQGDDTEAFF.

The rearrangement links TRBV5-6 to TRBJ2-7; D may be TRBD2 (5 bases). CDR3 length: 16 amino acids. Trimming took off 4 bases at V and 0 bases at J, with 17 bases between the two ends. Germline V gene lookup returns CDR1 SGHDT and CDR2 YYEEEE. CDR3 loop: CASSASGRDLSYEQYF. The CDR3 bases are TGTGCCAGCAGCGCCTCGGGAAGAGACCTCTCCTACGAGCAGTACTTC.

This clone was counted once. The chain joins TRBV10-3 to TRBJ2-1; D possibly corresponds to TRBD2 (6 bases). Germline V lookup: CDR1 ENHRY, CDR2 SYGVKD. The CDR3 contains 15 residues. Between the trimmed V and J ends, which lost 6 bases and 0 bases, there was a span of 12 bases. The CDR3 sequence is CAISPTRSSYNEQFF. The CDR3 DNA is TGTGCCATCAGCCCGACTAGGAGCTCCTACAATGAGCAGTTCTTC.

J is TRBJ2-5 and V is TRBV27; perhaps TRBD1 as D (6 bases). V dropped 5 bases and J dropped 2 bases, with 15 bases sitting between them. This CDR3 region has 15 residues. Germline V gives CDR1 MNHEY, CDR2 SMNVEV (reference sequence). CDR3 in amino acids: CASSHLDRRQETQYF. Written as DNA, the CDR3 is TGTGCCAGCAGTCACCTTGACAGGCGACAAGAGACCCAGTACTTC.

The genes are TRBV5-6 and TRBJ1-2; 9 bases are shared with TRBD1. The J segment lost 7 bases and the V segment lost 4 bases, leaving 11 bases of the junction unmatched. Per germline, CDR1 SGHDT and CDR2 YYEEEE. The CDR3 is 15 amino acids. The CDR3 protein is CASSPGTGRGRGYTF. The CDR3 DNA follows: TGTGCCAGCAGCCCAGGGACAGGGAGGGGTCGTGGCTACACCTTC.

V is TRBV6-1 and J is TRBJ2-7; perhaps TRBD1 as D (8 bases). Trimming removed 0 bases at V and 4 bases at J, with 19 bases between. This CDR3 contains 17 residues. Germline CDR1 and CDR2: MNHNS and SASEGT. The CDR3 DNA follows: TGTGCCAGCAGTGAAGCGCCCAGGGGGCGGGGGACGTACGAGCAGTACTTC. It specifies CASSEAPRGRGTYEQYF.

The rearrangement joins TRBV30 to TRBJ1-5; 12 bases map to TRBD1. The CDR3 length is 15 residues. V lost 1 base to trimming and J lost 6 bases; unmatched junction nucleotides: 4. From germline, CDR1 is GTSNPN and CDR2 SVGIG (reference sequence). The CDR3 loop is CAWSEGTGGGQPQHF. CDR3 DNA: TGTGCCTGGAGTGAAGGGACAGGGGGCGGTCAGCCCCAGCATTTT.

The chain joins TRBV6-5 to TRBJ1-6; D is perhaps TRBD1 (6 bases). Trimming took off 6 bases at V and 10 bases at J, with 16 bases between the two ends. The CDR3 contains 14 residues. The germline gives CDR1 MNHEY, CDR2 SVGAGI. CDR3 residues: CASRYRGAGSPLHF. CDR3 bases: TGTGCCAGCAGATACCGGGGGGCAGGGTCACCCCTCCACTTT.

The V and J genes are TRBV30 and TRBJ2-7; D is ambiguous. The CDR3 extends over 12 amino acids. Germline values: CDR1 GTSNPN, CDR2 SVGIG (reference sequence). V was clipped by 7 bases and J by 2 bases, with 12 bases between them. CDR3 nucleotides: TGTGCCTTGGCGAGGCGACCCTACGAGCAGTACTTC. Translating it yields CALARRPYEQYF.

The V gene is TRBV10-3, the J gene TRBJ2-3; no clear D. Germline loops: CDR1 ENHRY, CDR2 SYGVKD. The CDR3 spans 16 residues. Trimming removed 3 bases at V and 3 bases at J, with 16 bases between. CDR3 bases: TGTGCCATCAGTGACGTCGTGGCAGAGGAGACAGATACGCAGTATTTT. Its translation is CAISDVVAEETDTQYF.

Here the CDR3 reads CASIQNQRDAYEQYF. The CDR3 coding sequence is TGTGCCAGCATTCAGAACCAGCGGGACGCCTACGAGCAGTACTTC. This chain joins TRBV28 and TRBJ2-7; 7 nucleotides match TRBD2. There are 15 residues in the CDR3. V lost 7 bases and J lost 2; bases outside the gene matches: 11. Germline V lookup: CDR1 MDHEN, CDR2 SYDVKM.

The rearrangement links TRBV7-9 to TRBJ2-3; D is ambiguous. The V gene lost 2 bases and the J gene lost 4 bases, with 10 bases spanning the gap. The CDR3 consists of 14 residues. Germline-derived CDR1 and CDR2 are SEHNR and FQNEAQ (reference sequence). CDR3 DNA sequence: TGTGCCAGCAGCTTACAATTGCGCGCAGATACGCAGTATTTT. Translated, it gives CASSLQLRADTQYF.

The CDR3 loop reads CASSPPVGYLFYNEQFF. DNA for the CDR3: TGTGCCAGCAGTCCCCCCGTGGGGTACCTATTTTACAATGAGCAGTTCTTC. The gene calls are TRBV7-9 and TRBJ2-1, with no clear D. V gave up 6 bases and J gave up 4 bases, with 22 bases separating them. The CDR3 sequence is 17 residues long. CDR1 and CDR2 from the germline V gene are SEHNR and FQNEAQ (reference sequence).

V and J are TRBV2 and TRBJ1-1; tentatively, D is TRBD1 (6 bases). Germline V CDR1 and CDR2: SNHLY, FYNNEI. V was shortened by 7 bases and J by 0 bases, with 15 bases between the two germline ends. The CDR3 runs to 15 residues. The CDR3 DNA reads TGTGCCAGCAATCGATTAGGGGGGCTGAACACTGAAGCTTTCTTT. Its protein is CASNRLGGLNTEAFF.

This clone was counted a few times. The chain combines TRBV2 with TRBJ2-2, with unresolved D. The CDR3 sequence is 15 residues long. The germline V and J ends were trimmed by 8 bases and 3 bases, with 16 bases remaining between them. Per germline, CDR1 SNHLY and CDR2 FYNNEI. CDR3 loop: CASLQGPLYTGELFF. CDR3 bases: TGTGCCAGCTTGCAAGGGCCGCTCTACACCGGGGAGCTGTTTTTT. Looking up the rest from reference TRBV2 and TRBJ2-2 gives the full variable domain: EPEVTQTPSHQVTQMGQEVILRCVPISNHLYFYWYRQILGQKVEFLVSFYNNEISEKSEIFDDQFSVERPDGSNFTLKIRSTKLEDSAMYFCASLQGPLYTGELFFGEGSRLTVL.

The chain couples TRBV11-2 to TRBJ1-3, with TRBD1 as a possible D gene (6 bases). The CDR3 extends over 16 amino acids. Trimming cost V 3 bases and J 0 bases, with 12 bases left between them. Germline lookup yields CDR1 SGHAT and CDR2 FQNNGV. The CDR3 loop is CASSLAGVGSGNTIYF. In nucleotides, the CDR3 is TGTGCCAGCAGCTTGGCAGGGGTGGGCTCTGGAAACACCATATATTTT.

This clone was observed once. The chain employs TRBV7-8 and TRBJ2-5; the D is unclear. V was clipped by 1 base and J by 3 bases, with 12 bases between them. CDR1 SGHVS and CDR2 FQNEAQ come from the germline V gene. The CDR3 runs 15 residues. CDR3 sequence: CASSLVVVYKETQYF. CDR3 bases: TGTGCCAGCAGCTTAGTAGTCGTTTACAAAGAGACCCAGTACTTC.

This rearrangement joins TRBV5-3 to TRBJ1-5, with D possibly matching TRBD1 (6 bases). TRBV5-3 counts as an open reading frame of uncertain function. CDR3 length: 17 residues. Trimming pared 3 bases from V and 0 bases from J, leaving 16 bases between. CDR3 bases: TGTGCCAGAAGCTCACACCGGGACACTTATAGCAATCAGCCCCAGCATTTT. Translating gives CARSSHRDTYSNQPQHF.

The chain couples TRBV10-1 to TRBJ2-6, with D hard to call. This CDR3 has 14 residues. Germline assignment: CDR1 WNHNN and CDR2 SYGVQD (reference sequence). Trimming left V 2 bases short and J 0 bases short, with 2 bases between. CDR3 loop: CASSEGSGANVLTF. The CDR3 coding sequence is TGCGCCAGCAGTGAGGGCTCTGGGGCCAACGTCCTGACTTTC.

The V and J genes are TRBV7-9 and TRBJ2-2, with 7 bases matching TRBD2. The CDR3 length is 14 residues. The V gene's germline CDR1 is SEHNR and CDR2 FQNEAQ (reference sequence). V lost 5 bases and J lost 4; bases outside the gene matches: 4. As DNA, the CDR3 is TGTGCCAGCAGCCGTAGGGAGGGCACCGGGGAGCTGTTTTTT. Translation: CASSRREGTGELFF.

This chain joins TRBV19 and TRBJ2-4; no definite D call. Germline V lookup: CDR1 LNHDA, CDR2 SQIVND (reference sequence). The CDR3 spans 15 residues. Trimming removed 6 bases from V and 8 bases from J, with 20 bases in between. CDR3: CASRALGGQTDIQYF. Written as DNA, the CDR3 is TGTGCCAGTAGGGCTTTGGGTGGGCAAACGGACATTCAGTACTTC.